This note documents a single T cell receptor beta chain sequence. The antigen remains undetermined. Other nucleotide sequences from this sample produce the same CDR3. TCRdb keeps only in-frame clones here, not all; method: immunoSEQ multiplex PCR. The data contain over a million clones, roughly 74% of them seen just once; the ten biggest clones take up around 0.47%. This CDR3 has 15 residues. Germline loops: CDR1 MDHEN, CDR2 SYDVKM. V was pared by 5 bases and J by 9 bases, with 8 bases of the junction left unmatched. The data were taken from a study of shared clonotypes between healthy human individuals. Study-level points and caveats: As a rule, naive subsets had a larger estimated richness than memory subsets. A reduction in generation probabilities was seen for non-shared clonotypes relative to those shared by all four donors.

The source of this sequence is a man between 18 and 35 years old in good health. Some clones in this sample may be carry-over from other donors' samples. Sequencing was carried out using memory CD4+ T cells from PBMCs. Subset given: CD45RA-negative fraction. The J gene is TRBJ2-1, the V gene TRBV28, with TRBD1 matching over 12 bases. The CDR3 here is CASSSRDRGLGEQFF. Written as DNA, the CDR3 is TGTGCCAGCAGTAGCCGGGACAGGGGGCTGGGTGAGCAGTTCTTC.